This TCR beta chain was observed in a study of cytomegalovirus exposure and HLA in healthy donors (dated by TCRdb to the late 2010s). About the study as a whole: An earlier analysis of approximately 550 of the donors reported 250 to 350 Gb of sequence data and around 120 million unique TCR beta sequences from roughly 200 million T cells. Typing coverage varied by locus: roughly 629-640 donors for A, B, C, DRB1 and DQB1; more than 500 for DQA1; around 570 for DPA1; around 450 for DPB1. Across approximately 400 genotyped donors of the cohort, an average of 235,054 unique TCR beta nucleotide sequences per donor were sequenced, and 15% to 20% of those sequences were non-productive. HLA typing covered class I and class II loci at four-digit resolution. The study combined high-throughput TCR immunosequencing, statistical association of individual TCRs with disease status, and machine learning to predict cytomegalovirus infection status. All discovery cohort repertoires had been generated using a single sequencing platform. In addition to the first cohort of around 670 subjects, a separate validation cohort of 120 different subjects was used. Donor age, sex, ethnicity and CMV serostatus were compiled together with the repertoire data. The T cell repertoires of roughly 660 subjects were profiled by immunosequencing and related to cytomegalovirus serostatus. In an earlier analysis of 587 of the donors, high-throughput TCR beta sequencing was used to judge whether each TCR beta V gene segment behaved as functional or pseudogenic. Genome-wide SNP genotypes for about 65% of the roughly 670 donors were used in a later genetic analysis, which treated that subset as a discovery cohort. The study aimed to test whether cataloging public T cell receptors could reveal signatures of past pathogen exposure. Several DR-DQ haplotypes were treated as single units for association and clustering because of strong linkage in the cohort. Among the roughly 390 genotyped donors, around 81% belonged to the genetic ancestry cluster associated with self-reported Caucasian donors. Rather than using new phenotypic data, the later analysis identified candidate immune exposures from TCR beta sequences and from how often those sequences occurred across donors. Approximately 300 gigabases of sequencing data and tens of millions of unique TCR sequences made up an early release that covered under 750 HLA-typed donors. A later analysis re-examined previously published TCR beta repertoires from roughly 720 donors and added high-resolution HLA genotyping to investigate patterns of TCR occurrence.

The full study reports these points: In a later analysis, several top co-occurrence clusters were reported to appear linked to parvovirus B19, influenza, CMV and Epstein-Barr virus. A later analysis found that most CMV-associated TCR beta chains appeared HLA-restricted, with HLA associations seemingly driven largely by CMV exposure. The classifier was reported to diagnose cytomegalovirus status with high specificity and sensitivity in both the original cohort and the validation cohort. Roughly uniform sequencing depth across donors was assumed in presence/absence analyses, although this assumption may not hold. A cluster of highly shared sequence variants was judged likely to be a technical artifact of the sequencing pipeline. In a later analysis, around 15,000 TCR beta sequences were associated with specific HLA alleles at a false discovery rate of 0.05. Most TCR sequences were observed very rarely across donors, whereas some public TCRs were present in many individuals. The 87-base-pair reads could not distinguish some IMGT-functional V segments, including TRBV6-2 and TRBV6-3, so those segments were excluded. A later analysis found that HLA-associated TCR beta chains were more clonally expanded and had lower generation probabilities than equally common non-associated chains. A further reported finding was that TCR beta sequences accurately predicted the HLA-A and HLA-B alleles for most subjects in the first cohort. A later genetic analysis reported fewer N-insertions in productive TCRs among donors in an Asian-associated ancestry cluster than the approximately 700-donor mean. A few of the identified cytomegalovirus-associated TCR beta chains were confirmed in vitro to be specific for cytomegalovirus antigens. V-gene and J-gene trimming of TCR beta chains was associated with a missense DCLRE1C variant in a later genetic analysis, and the association was replicated in an independent cohort. The authors suggested that the approach could potentially be generalized to other disease states and immunological phenotypes. In a later analysis, TCR association rates were found to vary across HLA loci, with the most associated TCRs seen for DRB1 alleles and the fewest for HLA-C alleles. Linkage disequilibrium might explain the correlated functional status among segregating V segments, but an unknown experimental factor could not be ruled out. This cohort had only TCR beta chains sequenced, and the lack of alpha or paired-chain data limited which features could be detected. Because HLA typing was unavailable for some donors at each locus, only the typed subset was used in association tests. For the cohort, immune exposure information was limited to CMV serostatus. In an earlier analysis of some 500 of the donors, most TCR beta V segments appeared in productive rearrangements about 87% or about 30% of the time, broadly matching IMGT annotations. When HLA alleles, especially DR and DQ, strongly co-occurred, attributing TCR associations to individual alleles was difficult. In the study, roughly 160 TCR beta chains were listed as associated with cytomegalovirus. Because counts were too low, some 17 rarely observed V segments, including chromosome 9 orphons, were left out of the earlier analysis of approximately 500 of the donors.

The protocol used for the library was the immunoSEQ multiplex PCR assay. For the multiplex PCR, a mixture combining 60 forward primers for TCR Vbeta segments and 13 reverse primers for TCR Jbeta segments was used. Amplification of the CDR3 region of rearranged TCR beta genes was performed with a multiplex PCR assay on genomic DNA. On the Illumina HiSeq System, the amplified TCR beta libraries were sequenced as 87-base-pair reads. As for how the authors treated the data: A later analysis counted about 82 million unique TCR beta chains across the 640 or so repertoires, and around 9.9 million of these chains were shared by at least two donors. Raw reads were error-corrected and collapsed into unique sequences by a nearest-neighbor algorithm in which closely related sequences were merged to remove PCR and sequencing errors. Alignment of CDR3 sequences to IMGT reference sequences was used to assign V, D and J gene segments. For a sequence to be retained, a match of at least six nucleotides was required to both a V gene segment and a J gene segment. A rearrangement was called productive if the CDR3 had no stop codons and remained in frame with V and J, and every other rearrangement was called non-productive. Following IMGT convention, CDR3 was defined as the stretch from the second conserved V-encoded cysteine to the conserved J-encoded phenylalanine. In an earlier analysis of some 550 of the donors, sequences lacking an unambiguous match to a single V gene segment were excluded. An earlier analysis of some 500 of the donors classified V segments as functional when productive rearrangements were above 56.7% and as segregating when the standard deviation between donors was above 5%. A statistical classification framework was built to diagnose cytomegalovirus status from the catalog of TCR beta chain sequences. V and J gene assignment, in a later analysis, came from comparing TCR nucleotide sequences with IMGT/GENE-DB human TR gene sequences. Using the TCRdist pipeline, a later analysis assigned CDR3 sequences along with most-parsimonious VDJ recombination scenarios. In a later analysis, each TCR beta chain was defined by its CDR3 amino acid sequence together with its V-gene family, and reads lacking a unique V-gene family were excluded. A later analysis removed 592 highly shared, low-generation-probability nucleotide sequences to deal with suspected cross-contamination and a sequencing artifact. A later analysis calculated a clonal expansion index for each public chain from normalized within-repertoire ranks of inferred template counts. Generation probabilities in a later analysis came from a VDJ recombination model fitted to out-of-frame rearrangements, and those results were checked against IGoR. In a later analysis, TCR-TCR, TCR-HLA and TCR-CMV co-occurrence was scored with hypergeometric tests, and a repertoire-size bias correction was applied to TCR pairs. False discovery rates were estimated in a later analysis by permuting HLA or CMV assignments 20 times. A later analysis grouped co-occurring TCRs with DBSCAN, adding TCRdist sequence similarity when clustering within HLA-allele-positive subsets. Repertoires with fewer than 30,000 or more than 120,000 public chains, plus five repertoires with anomalous nucleotide sharing, were excluded from co-occurrence clustering. Imported from immuneACCESS, the table was reduced by TCRdb to in-frame sequences with V and J called. These copies leave out some clones; in studies compared against another copy, an unresolved V gene accounts for under half, and the cause of the remainder is not known. Clone size and the V and J calls come from that table; the DNA yielded D and trimming. The sample table records about 160,000 clones; around three quarters of these occur just once. Around 7% of the sample comes from the top ten.

Turning to this clone: Its antigen is currently not known. One base away there is no much larger clone; base qualities are not given.

CDR1 SGHTA and CDR2 FQGTGA are derived from the germline V gene. Trimming removed 2 bases from V and 6 bases from J, leaving 9 bases between the germline ends. The CDR3 covers 13 residues, taking in both the cysteine and the phenylalanine. Only the CDR3 DNA is retained, 39 bases long and in frame from the first base. The cohort comprised 670 or so healthy bone marrow donors. At the time of sampling, every cohort member was nominally healthy, though immune exposures that went unrecorded were likely present. The donor was CMV seropositive and belonged to the group of 250 to 300 seropositive cohort members. Every donor gave a peripheral blood sample, and the peripheral blood mononuclear cells from that sample were used for TCR beta sequencing. The Qiagen DNeasy Blood Extraction Kit was used to extract genomic DNA from the blood cell samples.

The sequenced sample consisted of PBMCs. The chain employs TRBV7-3 and TRBJ2-3, with TRBD2 as a weak D call on 5 bases. This clonotype was obtained from a middle-aged man in good health and CMV-seropositive. The sequenced DNA: TGTGCCAGCAGCTTATCACGAGGGGATACGCAGTATTTT. This translates into CASSLSRGDTQYF.